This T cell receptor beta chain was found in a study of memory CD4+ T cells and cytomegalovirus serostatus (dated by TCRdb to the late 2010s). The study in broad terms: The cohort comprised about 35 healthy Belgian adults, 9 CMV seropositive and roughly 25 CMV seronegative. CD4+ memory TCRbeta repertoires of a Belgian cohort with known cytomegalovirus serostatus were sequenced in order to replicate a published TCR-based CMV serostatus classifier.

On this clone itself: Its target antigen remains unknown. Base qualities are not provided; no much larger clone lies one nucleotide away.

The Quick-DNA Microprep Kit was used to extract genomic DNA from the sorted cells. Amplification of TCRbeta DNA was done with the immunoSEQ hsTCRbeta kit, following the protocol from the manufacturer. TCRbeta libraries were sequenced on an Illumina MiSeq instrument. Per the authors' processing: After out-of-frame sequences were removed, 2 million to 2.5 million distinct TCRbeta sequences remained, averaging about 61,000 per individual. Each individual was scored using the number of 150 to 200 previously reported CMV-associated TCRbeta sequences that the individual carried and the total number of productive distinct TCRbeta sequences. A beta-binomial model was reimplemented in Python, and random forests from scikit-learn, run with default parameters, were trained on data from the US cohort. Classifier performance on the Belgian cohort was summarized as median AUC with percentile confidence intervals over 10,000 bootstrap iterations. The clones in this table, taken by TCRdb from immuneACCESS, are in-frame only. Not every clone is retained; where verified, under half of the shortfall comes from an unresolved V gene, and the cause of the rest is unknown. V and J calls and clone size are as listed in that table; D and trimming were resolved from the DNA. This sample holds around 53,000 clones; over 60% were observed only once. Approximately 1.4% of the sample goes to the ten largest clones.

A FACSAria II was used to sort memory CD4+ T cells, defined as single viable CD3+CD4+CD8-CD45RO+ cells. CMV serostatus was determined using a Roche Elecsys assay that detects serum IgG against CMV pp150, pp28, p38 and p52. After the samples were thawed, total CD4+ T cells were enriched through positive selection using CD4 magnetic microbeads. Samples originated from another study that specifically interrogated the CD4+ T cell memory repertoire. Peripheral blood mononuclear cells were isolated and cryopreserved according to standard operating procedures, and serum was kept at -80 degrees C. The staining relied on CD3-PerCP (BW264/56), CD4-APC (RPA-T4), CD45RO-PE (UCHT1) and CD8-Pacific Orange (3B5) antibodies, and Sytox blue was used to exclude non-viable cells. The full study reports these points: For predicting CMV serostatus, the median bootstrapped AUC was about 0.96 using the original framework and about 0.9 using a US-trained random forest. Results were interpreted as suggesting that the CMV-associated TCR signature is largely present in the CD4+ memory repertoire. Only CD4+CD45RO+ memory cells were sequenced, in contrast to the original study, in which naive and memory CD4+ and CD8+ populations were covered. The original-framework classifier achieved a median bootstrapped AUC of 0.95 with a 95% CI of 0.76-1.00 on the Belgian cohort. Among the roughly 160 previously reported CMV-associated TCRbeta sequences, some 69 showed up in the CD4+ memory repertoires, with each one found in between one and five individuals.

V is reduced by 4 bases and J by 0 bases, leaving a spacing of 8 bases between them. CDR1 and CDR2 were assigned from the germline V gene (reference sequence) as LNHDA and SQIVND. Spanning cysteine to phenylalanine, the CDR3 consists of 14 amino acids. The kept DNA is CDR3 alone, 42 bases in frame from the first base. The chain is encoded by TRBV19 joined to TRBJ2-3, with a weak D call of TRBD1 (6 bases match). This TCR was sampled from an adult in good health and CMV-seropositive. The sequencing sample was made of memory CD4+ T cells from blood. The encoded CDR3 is CASSRTASTDTQYF. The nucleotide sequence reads TGTGCCAGTAGTAGGACAGCTAGCACAGATACGCAGTATTTT.